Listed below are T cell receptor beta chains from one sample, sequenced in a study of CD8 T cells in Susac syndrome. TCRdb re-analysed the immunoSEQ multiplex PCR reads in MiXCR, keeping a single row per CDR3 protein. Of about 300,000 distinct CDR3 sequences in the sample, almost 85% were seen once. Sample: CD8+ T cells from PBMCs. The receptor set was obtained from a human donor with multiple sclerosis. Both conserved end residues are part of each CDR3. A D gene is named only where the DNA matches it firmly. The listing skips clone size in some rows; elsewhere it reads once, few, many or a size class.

CDR3nt: TGCGCCAGCAGCTTGGTTTACGCGCACTACGAGCAGTACTTC
CDR3aa: CASSLVYAHYEQYF
v_gene: TRBV5-1
j_gene: TRBJ2-7
d_gene: NA
abundance: NA

CDR3nt: TGTGCCAGCAGTGAAATTCCCAGCTCCTACGAGCAGTACTTC
CDR3aa: CASSEIPSSYEQYF
v_gene: TRBV28
j_gene: TRBJ2-7
d_gene: NA
abundance: NA

CDR3nt: TGCAGTGCTAGAGTTAGCGGGAGTTATAGCCCCTACGAGCAGTACTTC
CDR3aa: CSARVSGSYSPYEQYF
v_gene: TRBV20-1
j_gene: TRBJ2-7
d_gene: TRBD2
abundance: NA

CDR3nt: TGTGCCAGCAGTGAAAGGGGTCAAGGATCGGATGGCTACACCTTC
CDR3aa: CASSERGQGSDGYTF
v_gene: TRBV2
j_gene: TRBJ1-2
d_gene: NA
abundance: NA

CDR3nt: TGTGCCAGCAGTCCCGGGACAGGTCACACAGATACGCAGTATTTT
CDR3aa: CASSPGTGHTDTQYF
v_gene: TRBV28
j_gene: TRBJ2-3
d_gene: TRBD1
abundance: NA

CDR3nt: TGCAGCGTTGAAGATAGGAGGGAGTCCACCGGGGAGCTGTTTTTT
CDR3aa: CSVEDRRESTGELFF
v_gene: TRBV29-1
j_gene: TRBJ2-2
d_gene: NA
abundance: NA

CDR3nt: TGTGCCAGCAGGGGGGAGGGCGAGGCCGGGGAGCTGTTTTTT
CDR3aa: CASRGEGEAGELFF
v_gene: TRBV28
j_gene: TRBJ2-2
d_gene: TRBD2
abundance: NA

CDR3nt: TGCAGTGCAGCTAGAGCGGGGGAATACGAGCAGTACTTC
CDR3aa: CSAARAGEYEQYF
v_gene: TRBV20-1
j_gene: TRBJ2-7
d_gene: TRBD2
abundance: NA

CDR3nt: TGCGCCAGCACCCGGGGCAGGGGAGAGGAGACCCAGTACTTC
CDR3aa: CASTRGRGEETQYF
v_gene: TRBV4-3
j_gene: TRBJ2-5
d_gene: NA
abundance: few

CDR3nt: TGTGCCAGCAGCGACTCTGGGGCCAACGTCCTGACTTTC
CDR3aa: CASSDSGANVLTF
v_gene: TRBV9
j_gene: TRBJ2-6
d_gene: NA
abundance: NA

CDR3nt: TGTGCCAGCAGCCAAAAGCACAGGGGAGGACAAGAGACCCAGTACTTC
CDR3aa: CASSQKHRGGQETQYF
v_gene: TRBV3-1
j_gene: TRBJ2-5
d_gene: NA
abundance: NA

CDR3nt: TGCGCCAGCAGCCAAGATGACCGGGAGCCCCGCAATGAGCAGTTCTTC
CDR3aa: CASSQDDREPRNEQFF
v_gene: TRBV4-3
j_gene: TRBJ2-1
d_gene: NA
abundance: NA

CDR3nt: TGCGCCAGCAGTGGACCGGACATGAACACTGAAGCTTTCTTT
CDR3aa: CASSGPDMNTEAFF
v_gene: TRBV10-1
j_gene: TRBJ1-1
d_gene: NA
abundance: NA

CDR3nt: TGTGCCAGCAGCCAATGGTCTTGGTCGAGGCCTCAAGCTTTCTTT
CDR3aa: CASSQWSWSRPQAFF
v_gene: TRBV4-2
j_gene: TRBJ1-1
d_gene: NA
abundance: NA

CDR3nt: TGTGCCAGCAGCCCGGGGGACATGTACGAGCAGTACTTC
CDR3aa: CASSPGDMYEQYF
v_gene: TRBV13
j_gene: TRBJ2-7
d_gene: NA
abundance: NA

CDR3nt: TGTGCCAGCAGGCTGGCAGCCCGCAATCAGCCCCAGCATTTT
CDR3aa: CASRLAARNQPQHF
v_gene: TRBV28
j_gene: TRBJ1-5
d_gene: NA
abundance: NA

CDR3nt: TGTGCCAGCAGTGCTCCGGAGATCCAAGAGACCCAGTACTTC
CDR3aa: CASSAPEIQETQYF
v_gene: TRBV12-3/TRBV12-4
j_gene: TRBJ2-5
d_gene: NA
abundance: NA

CDR3nt: TGCAGCGTTGAGGGACAGGGGATAAACTATGGCTACACCTTC
CDR3aa: CSVEGQGINYGYTF
v_gene: TRBV29-1
j_gene: TRBJ1-2
d_gene: TRBD1
abundance: once

CDR3nt: TGTGCCAGCAGCTTATGGGCTAGGCGGAGCTCCTACGAGCAGTACTTC
CDR3aa: CASSLWARRSSYEQYF
v_gene: TRBV5-4
j_gene: TRBJ2-7
d_gene: NA
abundance: NA

CDR3nt: TGCAGTGCTAGGGCGGGCAACTACGAGCAGTACTTC
CDR3aa: CSARAGNYEQYF
v_gene: TRBV20-1
j_gene: TRBJ2-7
d_gene: NA
abundance: NA

CDR3nt: TGTGCCAGCAGTTACCCAGGGAATCTTACCGGGCCCTCCTTTAATAGTGGGTACAATGAGCAGTTCTTC
CDR3aa: CASSYPGNLTGPSFNSGYNEQFF
v_gene: TRBV25-1
j_gene: TRBJ2-1
d_gene: NA
abundance: NA

CDR3nt: TGTGCCAGCAGCTTAGGCCGGGAGGGCCGGACAGATACGCAGTATTTT
CDR3aa: CASSLGREGRTDTQYF
v_gene: TRBV7-9
j_gene: TRBJ2-3
d_gene: TRBD2
abundance: NA

CDR3nt: TGTGCCAGCAGTCCCTCAGGGACAGGGGGTACAGATACGCAGTATTTT
CDR3aa: CASSPSGTGGTDTQYF
v_gene: TRBV13
j_gene: TRBJ2-3
d_gene: TRBD1
abundance: NA

CDR3nt: TGTGCCAGCAGTGCCTTCCTGGGAGAGGCCCAGTACTTC
CDR3aa: CASSAFLGEAQYF
v_gene: TRBV27
j_gene: TRBJ2-5
d_gene: NA
abundance: NA

CDR3nt: TGTGCCAGCCCAACCGGGACAGGGAGGGGTAGTTGGAATTCACCCCTCCACTTT
CDR3aa: CASPTGTGRGSWNSPLHF
v_gene: TRBV9
j_gene: TRBJ1-6
d_gene: TRBD1
abundance: NA

CDR3nt: TGTGCCAGCAGCCAATCCAAGGCCAACTATGGCTACACCTTC
CDR3aa: CASSQSKANYGYTF
v_gene: TRBV16
j_gene: TRBJ1-2
d_gene: NA
abundance: NA

CDR3nt: TGCGCCAGCAGCCAAGATGGGGCCGGTGTAAATGAGCAGTTCTTC
CDR3aa: CASSQDGAGVNEQFF
v_gene: TRBV4-3
j_gene: TRBJ2-1
d_gene: NA
abundance: NA

CDR3nt: TGTGCCACCTCCGGGACAGGGACCTACGAGCAGTACTTC
CDR3aa: CATSGTGTYEQYF
v_gene: TRBV24-1
j_gene: TRBJ2-7
d_gene: TRBD1
abundance: NA

CDR3nt: TGTGCCAGCAGCTTATCGGTGGGGACGGAGGGTAGGGTCGAGCAGTACTTC
CDR3aa: CASSLSVGTEGRVEQYF
v_gene: TRBV7-6
j_gene: TRBJ2-7
d_gene: NA
abundance: NA

CDR3nt: TGTGCCAGCAGCTTAAGGGACTGGGAGCGGCATGAGCAGTTCTTC
CDR3aa: CASSLRDWERHEQFF
v_gene: TRBV7-9
j_gene: TRBJ2-1
d_gene: NA
abundance: NA

CDR3nt: TGCGCCAGCAGCTTGGCAGGGGTGGCTGGGGCCAACGTCCTGACTTTC
CDR3aa: CASSLAGVAGANVLTF
v_gene: TRBV5-1
j_gene: TRBJ2-6
d_gene: NA
abundance: NA

CDR3nt: TGTGCCCTGATTCGTGGCACTGAAGCTTTCTTT
CDR3aa: CALIRGTEAFF
v_gene: TRBV7-6
j_gene: TRBJ1-1
d_gene: NA
abundance: NA

CDR3nt: TGTGCCAGCAGCTTGGGACTAGCGCCCCACGAGCAGTACTTC
CDR3aa: CASSLGLAPHEQYF
v_gene: TRBV5-6
j_gene: TRBJ2-7
d_gene: TRBD2
abundance: NA

CDR3nt: TGTGCCAGCAGGAACTTTGAGGGGGCTTCCACAGATACGCAGTATTTT
CDR3aa: CASRNFEGASTDTQYF
v_gene: TRBV7-9
j_gene: TRBJ2-3
d_gene: TRBD1
abundance: NA

CDR3nt: TGTGCCAGCAGTTACTCGAGGTCAGGGTGGAACCAGCCCCAGCATTTT
CDR3aa: CASSYSRSGWNQPQHF
v_gene: TRBV6-5
j_gene: TRBJ1-5
d_gene: NA
abundance: few

CDR3nt: TGTGCCAGCAGCGTAGGGGGGCAGAATGGCTACACCTTC
CDR3aa: CASSVGGQNGYTF
v_gene: TRBV9
j_gene: TRBJ1-2
d_gene: NA
abundance: NA

CDR3nt: TGTGCCAGCCGCCTATCTGGAGGGATTAATGAGCAGTTCTTC
CDR3aa: CASRLSGGINEQFF
v_gene: TRBV28
j_gene: TRBJ2-1
d_gene: NA
abundance: NA

CDR3nt: TGCGCCAGCAGCCAAGATCGAGGGGAAGAGACCCAGTACTTC
CDR3aa: CASSQDRGEETQYF
v_gene: TRBV4-1
j_gene: TRBJ2-5
d_gene: NA
abundance: NA

CDR3nt: TGTGCCAGTAGTATAGGGCTAGCGGGAGAGCAGTTCTTC
CDR3aa: CASSIGLAGEQFF
v_gene: TRBV19
j_gene: TRBJ2-1
d_gene: TRBD2
abundance: few

CDR3nt: TGTGCCAGCACCCGGACTAGCTTTACCTACGAGCAGTACTTC
CDR3aa: CASTRTSFTYEQYF
v_gene: TRBV6-2/TRBV6-3
j_gene: TRBJ2-7
d_gene: TRBD2
abundance: NA

CDR3nt: TGCGCCAGCAGCCAAGATGTGGCGGTGGGGGGGTACGAGCAGTACTTC
CDR3aa: CASSQDVAVGGYEQYF
v_gene: TRBV4-3
j_gene: TRBJ2-7
d_gene: TRBD2
abundance: NA

CDR3nt: TGTGCCAGCAGCGTGGGCCATGGCGGGAGGGGGACAGATACGCAGTATTTT
CDR3aa: CASSVGHGGRGTDTQYF
v_gene: TRBV11-1
j_gene: TRBJ2-3
d_gene: TRBD2
abundance: NA

CDR3nt: TGTGCCAGCGGCCGGGGCCTTCAAGAGACCCAGTACTTC
CDR3aa: CASGRGLQETQYF
v_gene: TRBV12-3/TRBV12-4
j_gene: TRBJ2-5
d_gene: NA
abundance: NA

CDR3nt: TGTGCCAGCAGTTCCCCTAGCGGGAGTGATACGCAGTATTTT
CDR3aa: CASSSPSGSDTQYF
v_gene: TRBV27
j_gene: TRBJ2-3
d_gene: TRBD2
abundance: NA

CDR3nt: TGTGCCTGGAGTTCCGAAGTGGGGGGTTACAATGAGCAGTTCTTC
CDR3aa: CAWSSEVGGYNEQFF
v_gene: TRBV30
j_gene: TRBJ2-1
d_gene: NA
abundance: NA

CDR3nt: TGTGCCAGCAGCCCCGGACAGGTCATAGGGGAGACCCAGTACTTC
CDR3aa: CASSPGQVIGETQYF
v_gene: TRBV7-9
j_gene: TRBJ2-5
d_gene: TRBD1
abundance: NA

CDR3nt: TGTGCCAGCAGTACGTGGCAGAACGATGAAGCTTTCTTT
CDR3aa: CASSTWQNDEAFF
v_gene: TRBV6-2/TRBV6-3
j_gene: TRBJ1-1
d_gene: NA
abundance: few

CDR3nt: TGTGCCAGCAGTACCCAGCGGGAGTCAATGTACGAGCAGTACTTC
CDR3aa: CASSTQRESMYEQYF
v_gene: TRBV6-2/TRBV6-3
j_gene: TRBJ2-7
d_gene: TRBD2
abundance: NA

CDR3nt: TGCAGCGTTGATGGTAGCGGGAGGGCCTGGGAAGAGACCCAGTACTTC
CDR3aa: CSVDGSGRAWEETQYF
v_gene: TRBV29-1
j_gene: TRBJ2-5
d_gene: TRBD2
abundance: NA